Listed below are T cell receptor beta chains from one sample, sequenced in a study of regulatory T cells in long-lasting Graves disease. In TCRdb, the multiplex PCR reads were re-called with MiXCR into one record per CDR3 protein. The sample holds about 440,000 distinct CDR3 sequences, about 16% seen once. The same specimen was also included in a second study, on T cells in Graves' hyperthyroidism and ophthalmopathy.

Sequencing used peripheral blood mononuclear cells (PBMCs), obtained at new diagnosis, from a patient treated with antithyroid drugs. These receptors came from a woman in her 30s with Graves disease. CDR3s include the opening cysteine and the closing phenylalanine or tryptophan. A D gene is named only where the DNA matches it firmly. Not every row has a clone size; where given, it reads once, few, many or a size class.

v_gene	j_gene	abundance	d_gene	CDR3nt	CDR3aa
TRBV5-1	TRBJ2-1	few	NA	TGCGCCAGCAGCCCGACTAGTCAGAATGAGCAGTTCTTC	CASSPTSQNEQFF
TRBV6-2/TRBV6-3	TRBJ2-3	NA	NA	TGTGCCAGCAGTATAACAGCTCTACAGCCGCCCGCAGATACGCAGTATTTT	CASSITALQPPADTQYF
TRBV6-5	TRBJ1-4	many	NA	TGTGCCAGCAGTTACTCGGACGGATTGAATGAAAAACTGTTTTTT	CASSYSDGLNEKLFF
TRBV29-1	TRBJ1-1	many	TRBD1	TGCAGCGTTGCATCGACCAGGGGGCTCCTGAACACTGAAGCTTTCTTT	CSVASTRGLLNTEAFF
TRBV28	TRBJ1-5	NA	NA	TGTGCCAGCAGAAGGACATTGGGCAATCAGCCCCAGCATTTT	CASRRTLGNQPQHF
TRBV9	TRBJ2-7	few	TRBD2	TGTGCCAGCAGCGTAGGTCCGCTAGCGGGAACCTCCTACGAGCAGTACTTC	CASSVGPLAGTSYEQYF
TRBV15	TRBJ2-5	few	NA	TGTGCCACCAGCAGGGGTGCCTTCGGGGTACAAGAGACCCAGTACTTC	CATSRGAFGVQETQYF
TRBV6-5	TRBJ2-7	many	TRBD2	TGTGCCAGCAGTTACGTAGGGCCGACTAGCGGAAACTACTACGAGCAGTACTTC	CASSYVGPTSGNYYEQYF
TRBV11-3	TRBJ2-7	many	NA	TGTGCCAGCAGCACCACAGTCAGGTCAAGATACGAGCAGTACTTC	CASSTTVRSRYEQYF
TRBV5-1	TRBJ2-3	NA	NA	TGCGCCAGCAGCTTGGCGCCTAGTTTGTCAGATACGCAGTATTTT	CASSLAPSLSDTQYF
TRBV20-1	TRBJ2-5	many	NA	TGCAGTGCTCGTAGGGGGGGCTGGGAGACCCAGTACTTC	CSARRGGWETQYF
TRBV2	TRBJ2-5	many	TRBD2	TGTGCCATGCAACTAGCGGCAGTCACCGAGACCCAGTACTTC	CAMQLAAVTETQYF
TRBV6-1	TRBJ2-5	many	NA	TGTGCCAGCAGACTGGGGGCGGGAGAGACCCAGTACTTC	CASRLGAGETQYF
TRBV29-1	TRBJ1-2	few	NA	TGCAGCGTTGAAGATACAGCCTATGGCTACACCTTC	CSVEDTAYGYTF
TRBV28	TRBJ2-2	NA	TRBD2	TGTGCCAGCACTGGCGGGAGGGGAAACACCGGGGAGCTGTTTTTT	CASTGGRGNTGELFF
TRBV6-9	TRBJ1-2	many	TRBD1	TGTGCCAGCAGTTACGAAGGGACAGGGGGCTACTATGGCTACACCTTC	CASSYEGTGGYYGYTF
TRBV6-1	TRBJ2-3	many	NA	TGTGCCAGCAGTGATCCTTGGACAGAACCCACAGATACGCAGTATTTT	CASSDPWTEPTDTQYF
TRBV19	TRBJ2-3	few	NA	TGTGCCAGTAGTATAGGTGGAGACACAGATACGCAGTATTTT	CASSIGGDTDTQYF
TRBV19	TRBJ1-4	NA	TRBD1	TGTGCCAGTAGGCCGATGGGACAGGGATATGAAAAACTGTTTTTT	CASRPMGQGYEKLFF
TRBV5-1	TRBJ1-6	few	NA	TGCGCCAGCAGCCCGGGGATCAAGAATTCACCCCTCCACTTT	CASSPGIKNSPLHF
TRBV19	TRBJ2-7	NA	TRBD1	TGTGCCAGTAGTCTCGGGACAGTGCAATACTTC	CASSLGTVQYF
TRBV10-3	TRBJ2-7	many	NA	TGTGCCATCAGTGGGTCTAGCGCGTCCTACGAGCAGTACTTC	CAISGSSASYEQYF
TRBV18	TRBJ1-5	NA	NA	TGTGCCAGCTCACCACCGAGTATTTATCAGCCCCAGCATTTT	CASSPPSIYQPQHF
TRBV6-1	TRBJ2-2	NA	TRBD2	TGTGCCAGCAGGGGACTAGCCGCGGGCACCGGGGAGCTGTTTTTT	CASRGLAAGTGELFF
TRBV4-1	TRBJ2-5	NA	NA	TGCGCCAGCAGCCAACATAGGGAAAAAGAGACCCAGTACTTC	CASSQHREKETQYF
TRBV4-1	TRBJ2-1	NA	TRBD2	TGCGCCAGCAGCCAAGGGGGGGGGTACACCACCAATGAGCAGTTCTTC	CASSQGGGYTTNEQFF
TRBV5-5	TRBJ2-7	many	TRBD2	TGTGCCAGCAGCGAAACAAGGACTAGCGGGAACCTCGAGCAGTACTTC	CASSETRTSGNLEQYF
TRBV15	TRBJ2-2	NA	NA	TGTGCCACCAGTGGGCAGGGGTTGATGGAGCTGTTTTTT	CATSGQGLMELFF
TRBV28	TRBJ2-7	many	NA	TGTGCCAGCAGTTTCCTATATACCCCGAGGGGGGACTACTCCTACGAGCAGTACTTC	CASSFLYTPRGDYSYEQYF
TRBV6-1	TRBJ2-7	few	TRBD2	TGTGCCAGCAGACTCACGGCCGGGGGGACCTACGAGCAGTACTTC	CASRLTAGGTYEQYF
TRBV7-2	TRBJ2-3	many	NA	TGTGCCAGCAGCCCCAGACAGTGGAGCGTCCCTAGCACAGATACGCAGTATTTT	CASSPRQWSVPSTDTQYF
TRBV7-8	TRBJ2-1	many	NA	TGTGCCAGCAGCTTTCGGGGCAACAATGAGCAGTTCTTC	CASSFRGNNEQFF
TRBV29-1	TRBJ2-7	many	NA	TGCAGCGCGGAGGGCAGGGGCTACGAGCAGTACTTC	CSAEGRGYEQYF
TRBV5-1	TRBJ2-1	many	TRBD2	TGCGCCAGCAGCTCCGGACTAGCGGGAGCGATTGGGAATAATGAGCAGTTCTTC	CASSSGLAGAIGNNEQFF
TRBV6-2/TRBV6-3	TRBJ2-2	NA	NA	TGTCCCAGCAGCCGCGCGAACACCGGGGAGCTGTTTTTT	CPSSRANTGELFF
TRBV27	TRBJ2-7	many	NA	TGTGCCAGCAGCGCCCGGACACTCGACGGGTCCGAGCAGTACTTC	CASSARTLDGSEQYF
TRBV20-1	TRBJ2-2	NA	NA	TGCAGTGCTAGAGATCTGGGGGGAGGTCACACCGGGGAGCTGTTTTTT	CSARDLGGGHTGELFF
TRBV24-1	TRBJ2-5	many	TRBD2	TGTGCCACCAGTGATTGGGGGTCTAGCGGGAAACAAGAGACCCAGTACTTC	CATSDWGSSGKQETQYF
TRBV30	TRBJ2-6	NA	NA	TGTGCCTGGAGAAGGGGAATGGCGGACCCTGGGGCCAACGTCCTGACTTTC	CAWRRGMADPGANVLTF
TRBV27	TRBJ2-1	many	TRBD2	TGTGCCAGCAGTGAGCGGGGGGCATACAATGAGCAGTTCTTC	CASSERGAYNEQFF
TRBV10-2	TRBJ2-7	many	TRBD2	TGCGCCAGCAGTGTGCCCGGACTAGCCGTCTACGAGCAGTACTTC	CASSVPGLAVYEQYF
TRBV5-4	TRBJ2-5	many	NA	TGTGCCAGCAGCTCGTCGGACGGTGAAGAGACCCAGTACTTC	CASSSSDGEETQYF
TRBV7-3	TRBJ2-5	many	TRBD2	TGTGCCAGCAGCCCCGGCCCGGGGGGAGGGGAGACCCAGTACTTC	CASSPGPGGGETQYF
TRBV14	TRBJ2-1	many	NA	TGTGCCAGCAGCCAAGATTTCTCCGGGCTAGTGAAATGGGGTGCCTACAATGAGCAGTTCTTC	CASSQDFSGLVKWGAYNEQFF
TRBV28	TRBJ1-2	NA	TRBD1	TGTGCCAGCAGACCGGACAGGGTCGGGATTGGCTACACCTTC	CASRPDRVGIGYTF
TRBV19	TRBJ2-1	NA	TRBD2	TGTGCCAGTAGTATAGAGGCCCCCCTGGGTAGCGGGAGGGCCCTCGATGAGCAGTTCTTC	CASSIEAPLGSGRALDEQFF
TRBV19	TRBJ2-4	few	NA	TGTGCCAGCAACGACCGAGACAAAAACATTCAGTACTTC	CASNDRDKNIQYF
TRBV5-8	TRBJ1-2	few	NA	TGTGCCAGCAGCTTTTCCAGTCTGGCTGGCTACACCTTC	CASSFSSLAGYTF
TRBV7-9	TRBJ2-6	few	NA	TGTGCCAGCAGCGTAAGTGGGCTAGCGACGGCCTCTGGGGCCAACGTCCTGACTTTC	CASSVSGLATASGANVLTF
TRBV12-3/TRBV12-4	TRBJ2-3	NA	NA	TGTGCCAGCAGTTTCATGGGGGGCGATACGCGGTATTTT	CASSFMGGDTRYF
TRBV25-1	TRBJ2-1	many	NA	TGTGCCAGCATGGCCTTGGATTCGATCTTCAATGAGCAGTTCTTC	CASMALDSIFNEQFF
TRBV29-1	TRBJ2-7	NA	NA	TGCAGCGTTTCGGTAGCAAATGGACCCTACGAGCAGTACTTC	CSVSVANGPYEQYF
TRBV19	TRBJ1-1	few	TRBD1	TGTGCCAGTAGTATCCCAATCGAGACAGGGGCCTACACTGAAGCTTTCTTT	CASSIPIETGAYTEAFF
TRBV6-4	TRBJ2-1	NA	NA	TGTGCCAGCAGCCTAGAGGAAAGCTCCTACAATGAGCAGTTCTTC	CASSLEESSYNEQFF